This TCR beta chain was documented in a study of neurological immune-mediated disorders. Time point specified: longitudinal time-point 3. The CDR3 runs 17 residues. The germline V gene encodes CDR1 MDHEN and CDR2 SYDVKM. V shed 11 bases and J 0 bases; nucleotides not matched to a gene: 10. This clonotype has a count of ten or more. One entry per CDR3 protein results from TCRdb running MiXCR on the 5' RACE reads. The data contain roughly 100,000 distinct CDR3 sequences, 10% to 12% of them singletons. The sample was PBMCs. The V gene is TRBV28, the J gene TRBJ2-6; 10 bases fit TRBD2. The clonotype originates from a female donor with HTLV-1-associated myelopathy (HAM/TSP). The CDR3 here is CAGSSGGLPSGANVLTF. The CDR3 nucleotides are TGTGCCGGGTCTAGCGGGGGTCTACCCTCTGGGGCCAACGTCCTGACTTTC.